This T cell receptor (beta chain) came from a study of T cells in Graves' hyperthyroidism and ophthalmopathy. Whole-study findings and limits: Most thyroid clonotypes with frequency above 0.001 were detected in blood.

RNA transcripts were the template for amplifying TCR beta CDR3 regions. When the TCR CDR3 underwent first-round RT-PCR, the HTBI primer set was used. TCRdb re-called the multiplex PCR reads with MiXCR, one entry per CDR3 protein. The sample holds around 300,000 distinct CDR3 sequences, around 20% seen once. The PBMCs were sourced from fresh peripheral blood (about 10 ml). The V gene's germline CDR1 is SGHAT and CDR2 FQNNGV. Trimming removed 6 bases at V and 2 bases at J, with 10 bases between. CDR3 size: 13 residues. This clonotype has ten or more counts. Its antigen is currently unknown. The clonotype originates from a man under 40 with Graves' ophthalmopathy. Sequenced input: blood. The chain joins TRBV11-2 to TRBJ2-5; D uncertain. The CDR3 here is CASSRGPQETQYF. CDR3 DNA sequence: TGTGCCAGCAGTCGTGGGCCACAAGAGACCCAGTACTTC.